This entry is about one T cell receptor (beta chain). The data were produced by immunoSEQ multiplex PCR, yet TCRdb's version contains in-frame clones alone and is incomplete. The sample carries 140,000 to 150,000 clones, over 80% recorded once. This sample was included in a study of T cell responses to AZD1222 COVID-19 vaccine. The sequenced sample was peripheral blood, obtained on day 0 of MenACWY control vaccination. The TCR comes from an adult in good health.

The chain's CDR3 is CASSLGLAGGGNEQFF. CDR3 nucleotide sequence: TGTGCCAGCAGCTTAGGTCTAGCGGGAGGTGGCAATGAGCAGTTCTTC. The V gene is TRBV7-2, the J gene TRBJ2-1, with TRBD2 matching over 11 bases. The CDR3 loop spans 16 amino acids. Trimming cost V 1 base and J 6 bases; bases outside gene matches: 5. Looked up from germline, CDR1 is SGHTA and CDR2 is FQGNSA.